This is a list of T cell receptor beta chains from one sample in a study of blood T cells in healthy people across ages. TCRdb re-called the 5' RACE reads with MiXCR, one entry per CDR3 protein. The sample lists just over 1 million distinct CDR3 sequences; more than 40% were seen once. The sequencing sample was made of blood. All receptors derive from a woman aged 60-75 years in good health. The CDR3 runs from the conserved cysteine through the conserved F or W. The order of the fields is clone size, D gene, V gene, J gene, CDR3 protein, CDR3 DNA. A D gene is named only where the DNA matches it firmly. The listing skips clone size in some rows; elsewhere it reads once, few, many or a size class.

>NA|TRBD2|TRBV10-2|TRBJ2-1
CASSDPLAGGFHEQFF
TGCGCCAGCAGTGACCCCCTAGCGGGAGGGTTCCATGAGCAGTTCTTC
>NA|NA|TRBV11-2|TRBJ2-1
CASREGVHNEQFF
TGTGCCAGCAGAGAGGGGGTCCACAATGAGCAGTTCTTC
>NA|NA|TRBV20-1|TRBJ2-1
CSARFGSGSYERFF
NA
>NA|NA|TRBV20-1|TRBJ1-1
CSAKGEVNTEAFF
TGCAGTGCGAAAGGGGAGGTGAACACTGAAGCTTTCTTT
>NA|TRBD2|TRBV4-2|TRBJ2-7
CASSQEGGSGYEQYF
TGTGCCAGCAGCCAAGAAGGCGGGAGTGGCTACGAGCAGTACTTC
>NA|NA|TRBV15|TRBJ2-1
CATSRERGGAPYNEQFF
TGTGCCACCAGCAGAGAGCGAGGGGGGGCTCCCTACAATGAGCAGTTCTTC
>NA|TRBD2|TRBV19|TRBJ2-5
CASSIAGEVGTQYF
TGTGCCAGTAGTATTGCGGGAGAGGTCGGGACCCAGTACTTC
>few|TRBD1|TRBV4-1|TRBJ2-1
CASSRGTGEETQFF
TGCGCCAGCAGCCGTGGGACAGGAGAAGAGACCCAGTTCTTC
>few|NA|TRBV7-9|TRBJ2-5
CASSPLDLGQYF
TGTGCCAGCAGCCCCCTCGACCTGGGGCAGTACTTC
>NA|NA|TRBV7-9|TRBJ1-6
CASSSPISPLHF
TGTGCCAGCAGCTCTCCTATTTCACCCCTCCACTTT
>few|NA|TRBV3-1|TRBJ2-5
CASSHLGEEETQYF
TGTGCCAGCAGCCATCTCGGGGAAGAAGAGACCCAGTACTTC
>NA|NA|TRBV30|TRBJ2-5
CAWSEGPRETQYF
TGTGCCTGGAGTGAGGGACCGAGGGAGACCCAGTACTTC
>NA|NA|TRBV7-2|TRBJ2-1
CASSGVAVSYNEQFF
TGTGCCAGCAGCGGAGTAGCGGTCTCTTACAATGAGCAGTTCTTC
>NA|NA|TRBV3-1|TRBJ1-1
CASSGDGNTEAFF
TGTGCCAGCAGCGGGGACGGCAACACTGAAGCTTTCTTT
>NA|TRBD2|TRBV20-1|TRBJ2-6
CSARAASGSPGANVLTF
TGCAGTGCTAGAGCGGCTAGCGGGAGTCCAGGGGCCAACGTCCTGACTTTC
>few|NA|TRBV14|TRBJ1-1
CASSSRTHWNTEAFF
TGTGCCAGCAGCTCCCGGACCCATTGGAACACTGAAGCTTTCTTT
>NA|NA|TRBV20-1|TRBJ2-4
CSTNKIVWNEQYF
TGCAGTACCAATAAAATAGTGTGGAATGAGCAGTACTTC
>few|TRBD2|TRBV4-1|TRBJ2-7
CASSHGTQRGEQYF
TGCGCCAGCAGCCACGGGACCCAGCGGGGCGAGCAGTACTTC
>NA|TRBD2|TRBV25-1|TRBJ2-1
CASSGPPAGYYNEQFF
TGTGCCAGCAGTGGCCCGCCAGCGGGATACTACAATGAGCAGTTCTTC
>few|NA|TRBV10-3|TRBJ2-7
CAIQAAAGEQYF
TGTGCCATTCAGGCGGCTGCGGGCGAGCAGTACTTC
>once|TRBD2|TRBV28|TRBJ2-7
CASSSFVSLAGVEQYF
TGTGCCAGCAGTTCCTTCGTGAGTCTAGCGGGAGTCGAGCAGTACTTC
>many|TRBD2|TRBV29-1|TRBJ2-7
CSAGRGWAGSYEQYF
TGCAGCGCTGGGAGGGGATGGGCAGGCTCCTACGAGCAGTACTTC
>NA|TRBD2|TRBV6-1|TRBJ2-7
CASSGSGLAGGAYEQYF
TGTGCCAGCAGTGGATCGGGACTAGCGGGAGGAGCCTACGAGCAGTACTTC
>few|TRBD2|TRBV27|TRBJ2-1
CASSLGPRGVSNEQFF
TGTGCCAGCAGTTTAGGGCCTCGGGGGGTGAGCAATGAGCAGTTCTTC
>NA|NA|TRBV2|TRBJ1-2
CASSGAGGRGYTF
TGTGCCAGCAGTGGGGCTGGGGGACGAGGCTACACCTTC
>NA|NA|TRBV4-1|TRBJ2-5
CASSQIALRETQYF
TGCGCCAGCAGCCAAATAGCGCTGCGGGAGACCCAGTACTTC
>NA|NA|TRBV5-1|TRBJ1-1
CASSFRQGSGMNTEAFF
TGCGCCAGCAGCTTCCGTCAGGGGAGTGGCATGAACACTGAAGCTTTCTTT
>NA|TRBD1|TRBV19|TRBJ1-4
CASSIPGQDSGKLFF
TGTGCCAGTAGTATCCCGGGACAGGACAGCGGAAAACTGTTTTTT
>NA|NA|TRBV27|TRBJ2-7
CASSKAGATYEQYF
TGTGCCAGCAGTAAAGCGGGTGCAACCTACGAGCAGTACTTC
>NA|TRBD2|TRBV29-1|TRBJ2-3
CSVDSGTTSTDTQYF
TGCAGCGTTGATAGCGGGACAACATCCACAGATACGCAGTATTTT
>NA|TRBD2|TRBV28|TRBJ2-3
CASSLGREGLDTQYF
TGTGCCAGCAGTTTGGGACGGGAGGGACTAGATACGCAGTATTTT
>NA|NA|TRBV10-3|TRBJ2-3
CAISEMASGLAGTDTQYF
TGTGCCATCAGTGAGATGGCATCGGGGTTAGCGGGCACAGATACGCAGTATTTT
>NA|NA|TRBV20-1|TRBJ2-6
CSARVLAGESSGANVLTF
TGCAGTGCTAGAGTATTGGCAGGCGAGAGCTCTGGGGCCAACGTCCTGACTTTC
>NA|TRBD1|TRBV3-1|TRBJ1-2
CASTRQGDYGYTF
TGTGCCAGCACCCGACAGGGGGACTATGGCTACACCTTC